This T cell receptor beta chain emerged from a study of sequential checkpoint blockade in melanoma. V gave up 8 bases and J gave up 3 bases, with 13 bases separating them. Germline values: CDR1 SNHLY, CDR2 FYNNEI. The CDR3 is made up of 13 amino acids. Sequencing used immunoSEQ multiplex PCR; TCRdb keeps in-frame clones, though not all of them. Of more than 9,500 clones in the sample, approximately 62% were seen once. Described treatment: randomized to nivolumab then ipilimumab (arm A) or the reverse (arm B). The rearrangement uses TRBV2 and TRBJ1-1, with a weak D call TRBD1 (6 bases). This TCR derives from a human donor with melanoma. This specimen was CD8+ T cells sorted from blood (inferred from file names), taken from a patient given nivolumab and ipilimumab in sequence. The CDR3 DNA reads TGTGCCAGCCAGGGGACAAGCTACACTGAAGCTTTCTTT. This gives the protein CASQGTSYTEAFF.